This is a list of T cell receptor beta chains from one sample in a study of spatial heterogeneity in lung cancer. TCRdb independently ran MiXCR on the 5' RACE reads; one entry per CDR3 protein. The sample has roughly 100,000 distinct CDR3 sequences; roughly 10% are singletons. This material consisted of PBMCs, taken at surgery. The receptors come from a male donor with early-stage non-small cell lung cancer. The CDR3 runs from the conserved cysteine through the conserved F or W. D genes are given only for firm matches. The size of a clone is reported for some rows only, either as once, few or many, or as a class for expanded clones.

-	TRBD2	TRBJ2-5	TRBV7-6	TGTGCCAGCAGCTCCGGGACTAGCACTCGTGGGACCCAGTACTTC	CASSSGTSTRGTQYF
-	-	TRBJ2-7	TRBV4-3	TGCGCCAGCAGCCGGGACGGATTCCCCTACGAGCAGTACTTC	CASSRDGFPYEQYF
many	TRBD1	TRBJ2-4	TRBV15	TGTGCCACCAGCGATTGGACAGGGGGCTTAGGAAACATTCAGTACTTC	CATSDWTGGLGNIQYF
-	TRBD1	TRBJ2-3	TRBV6-2/TRBV6-3	TGTGCCAGCAGTTATGGCGAGGGGGCCTGGGCAGATACGCAGTATTTT	CASSYGEGAWADTQYF
many	-	TRBJ1-3	TRBV25-1	TGTGCCAGCAGTGATCCGGGACCCGCTGGAAACACCATATATTTT	CASSDPGPAGNTIYF
many	-	TRBJ2-7	TRBV29-1	TGCAGCGTTGGAGAGGGGGAGGACGAGCAGTACTTC	CSVGEGEDEQYF
few	-	TRBJ2-3	TRBV4-1	TGCGCCAGCAGCCTACGCTGGAGGGATGGAGATACGCAGTATTTT	CASSLRWRDGDTQYF
few	-	TRBJ2-7	TRBV23-1	TGCGCCAGCAGTCCGGGCCAACCCCCCACCCGCGAGCAGTACTTC	CASSPGQPPTREQYF
-	-	TRBJ2-3	TRBV24-1	TGTGCCACCAGTCAAGGGGCTCCTGATACGCAGTATTTT	CATSQGAPDTQYF
many	TRBD1	TRBJ2-2	TRBV15	TGTGCCACCAGAGGGACAGTTAACACCGGGGAGCTGTTTTTT	CATRGTVNTGELFF
-	-	TRBJ1-4	TRBV7-9	TGTGCCAGCCCCGGGGGTCCCACTAATGAAAAACTGTTTTTT	CASPGGPTNEKLFF
many	-	TRBJ2-1	TRBV3-1	TGTGCCAGCAGCCAAGATTCCGCTAACAATGAGCAGTTCTTC	CASSQDSANNEQFF
-	TRBD1	TRBJ2-1	TRBV10-3	TGTGCCATCACTCGAGGACAGGGGACCAATGAGCAGTTCTTC	CAITRGQGTNEQFF
few	-	TRBJ2-3	TRBV5-1	TGCGCCAGCAGCTTGGCGGGGAGGAGTGCGCAGTATTTT	CASSLAGRSAQYF
many	-	TRBJ2-5	TRBV10-3	TGTGCCATCAGGTCCGGGATTAACGACGGGACCCAGTACTTC	CAIRSGINDGTQYF
-	-	TRBJ1-5	TRBV4-2	TGTGCCAGCAGCCAAGATCCAGGGTTAGGGGCCCAAAGCAATCAGCCCCAGCATTTT	CASSQDPGLGAQSNQPQHF
few	TRBD1	TRBJ2-7	TRBV5-1	TGCGCCAGTAGCGGACAGGGCGACGAGCAGTACTTC	CASSGQGDEQYF
few	-	TRBJ1-1	TRBV3-1	TGTGCCAGCAGCCAAATTGGCAACACTGAAGCTTTCTTT	CASSQIGNTEAFF
-	-	TRBJ2-2	TRBV12-3/TRBV12-4	TGTGCCAGCAGTTTTGGTCGATTCACCGGGGAGCTGTTTTTT	CASSFGRFTGELFF
many	TRBD1	TRBJ2-3	TRBV24-1	TGTGCCACCAGTGATCCGACCCAGGGGGCGAGCACAGATACGCAGTATTTT	CATSDPTQGASTDTQYF
-	-	TRBJ2-1	TRBV5-1	TGCGCCAGCAGCTTGGGACAGGAGCAGTTCTTC	CASSLGQEQFF
few	-	TRBJ1-1	TRBV21-1	TGTGCCAGCAGCAACGCGAACACTGAAGCTTTCTTT	CASSNANTEAFF
-	-	TRBJ1-1	TRBV10-3	TGTGCCATCAGTGAGACCCCGGGCGACACTGAAGCTTTCTTT	CAISETPGDTEAFF
few	-	TRBJ1-1	TRBV29-1	TGCAGCGTCCCCCCCGCCAGGGCGGATGAAGCTTTCTTT	CSVPPARADEAFF
few	-	TRBJ2-1	TRBV2	TGTGCCAGCAGTACCCCAAGGACCTACAATGAGCAGTTCTTC	CASSTPRTYNEQFF
-	-	TRBJ2-3	TRBV7-2	TGTGCCAGCAGCTTAGAGGCCCATGGCCGACTAAACACAGATACGCAGTATTTT	CASSLEAHGRLNTDTQYF
many	-	TRBJ2-5	TRBV23-1	TGCGCCAGCAGTCAATCTTTAACTTTCCCCTTAAGAGAGGAAATCTCGTTC	CASSQSLTFPLREEISF
few	-	TRBJ1-6	TRBV19	TGTGCCAGCTCATTGACACTGTATAATTCACCCCTCCACTTT	CASSLTLYNSPLHF
few	-	TRBJ1-6	TRBV28	TGTGCCAGCAGTCTTTCCGCAGGGTTGCGCTCACCCCTCCACTTT	CASSLSAGLRSPLHF
many	TRBD1	TRBJ1-5	TRBV3-1	TGTGCCAGCAGCCAAGAGGGGACAGGGGGGAAAAATCAGCCCCAGCATTTT	CASSQEGTGGKNQPQHF
few	-	TRBJ2-2	TRBV10-3	TGTGCCATCAATGAGGGCCCGAACACCGGGGAGCTGTTTTTT	CAINEGPNTGELFF
-	-	TRBJ2-1	TRBV29-1	TGCAGCGTTGAAGTTGCCGGCCAATTCTACAATGAGCAGTTCTTC	CSVEVAGQFYNEQFF
few	-	TRBJ2-4	TRBV7-2	TGTGCCAGCAGCTTAGGACCAGGGGAGTATGACATTCAGTACTTC	CASSLGPGEYDIQYF